The rows below give T cell receptor beta chains drawn from one sample of a study of T-cell memory formation after mild COVID-19. From the 5' RACE reads, TCRdb called clonotypes with MiXCR, one entry per CDR3 protein. The sample consists of approximately 150,000 distinct CDR3 sequences, 6% to 7% of them appearing once. Sequencing was carried out using PBMCs or a T cell subset sorted from them (not recorded which). These receptors originate from an adult woman who had mild COVID-19 (a few samples of this study predate the infection). Cell type and time point are not known. The CDR3 runs from the conserved cysteine through the conserved F or W. The D gene is left open where the match is weak. Clone size appears in some rows only: once, few, many, or a class for an expanded clone.

TRBV11-2	few	TRBJ1-1	.	TGTGCCAGCAGCCCCCAAGGGGAAGCTTTCTTT	CASSPQGEAFF
TRBV7-3	few	TRBJ1-1	.	TGTGCCAGCAGCTTAAGTCCGCTATTGAACACTGAAGCTTTCTTT	CASSLSPLLNTEAFF
TRBV7-2	few	TRBJ2-1	TRBD2	TGTGCCAGCAGCTTAACGGGCAGGACTAGCGGCTACAATGAGCAGTTCTTC	CASSLTGRTSGYNEQFF
TRBV7-2	.	TRBJ2-3	.	TGTGCCAGCAGCTTATACGTTGTTGCCCTCAATACGCAGTATTTT	CASSLYVVALNTQYF
TRBV7-2	few	TRBJ2-5	.	TGTGCCAGCAGCTTAGGTGGGCCTTGGGGGAAGACCCAGTACTTC	CASSLGGPWGKTQYF
TRBV18	many	TRBJ2-1	TRBD2	TGTGCCAGCTCACCAGGGCTAGCGGGGCTCAATGAGCAGTTCTTC	CASSPGLAGLNEQFF
TRBV5-1	many	TRBJ2-7	.	TGCGCCAGCAGCTTGGGAGGGAGTCCCAACTACGAGCAGTACTTC	CASSLGGSPNYEQYF
TRBV6-1	many	TRBJ2-3	TRBD1	TGTGCCATCCTCCCCACCCCCGGGACAGGGGAACAAGATACGCAGTATTTT	CAILPTPGTGEQDTQYF
TRBV10-3	few	TRBJ1-1	TRBD1	TGTGCCATCAGTGAGGGACAGGGGCCGGACATGAACACTGAAGCTTTCTTT	CAISEGQGPDMNTEAFF
TRBV28	few	TRBJ2-7	TRBD2	TGTGCCAGCACCCGGACTAGCGGGAGAGGCTACGAGCAGTACTTC	CASTRTSGRGYEQYF
TRBV6-2/TRBV6-3	.	TRBJ2-4	.	TGTGCCAGCAGGCTAGGAGGAACCAACATTCAGTACTTC	CASRLGGTNIQYF
TRBV27	few	TRBJ1-1	.	TGTGCCAGCTCCCTGAGGGGCTTGGCTGAAGCTTTCTTT	CASSLRGLAEAFF
TRBV7-2	many	TRBJ2-1	TRBD1	TGTGCCAGCAGCCCAACCGTGGGACAGGGGAACAATGAGCAGTTCTTC	CASSPTVGQGNNEQFF
TRBV30	.	TRBJ1-2	TRBD1	TGTGCCTGGCATAGGACAGGGGGGGGGTATGGCTACACCTTC	CAWHRTGGGYGYTF
TRBV5-5	.	TRBJ1-6	.	TGTGCCAGCAGCGCACAGGGTCAGGCCCTCTACTTT	CASSAQGQALYF
TRBV7-2	many	TRBJ1-2	.	TGTGCCAGCAGCGCCTACACGCGTAGATATGGCTACACCTTC	CASSAYTRRYGYTF
TRBV30	many	TRBJ2-7	.	TGTGCCTGGAGTGTTGGGGACACCCCCGTGTCCGAGCAGTACTTC	CAWSVGDTPVSEQYF
TRBV7-2	many	TRBJ2-7	.	TGTGCCAGCAGCCGGGAGCTGGGGGAGCAGTACTTC	CASSRELGEQYF
TRBV9	few	TRBJ2-7	TRBD1	TGTGCCAGCAGCTCCCGGGACAGGGGACCTTACGAGCAGTACTTC	CASSSRDRGPYEQYF
TRBV7-8	many	TRBJ2-3	TRBD2	TGTGCCAGCAGCTTAGGAATGGCTAGCGGTGGCCTCACAGATACGCAGTATTTT	CASSLGMASGGLTDTQYF
TRBV15	many	TRBJ2-3	.	TGTGCCACCAGCAGAGGGAGGTGGGCAGATACGCAGTATTTT	CATSRGRWADTQYF
TRBV3-1	many	TRBJ2-7	TRBD2	TGTGCCAGCAGCCAAGAACTAGCGGGCCCCTACGAGCAGTACTTC	CASSQELAGPYEQYF
TRBV9	many	TRBJ2-1	.	TGTGCCAGCAGCCCACTGGTAGGCGGTTCCTACAATGAGCAGTTCTTC	CASSPLVGGSYNEQFF
TRBV5-6	many	TRBJ1-2	.	TGTGCCAGCAGCTTCGGGGGATCTGGCTACACCTTC	CASSFGGSGYTF
TRBV11-3	few	TRBJ2-3	.	TGTGCCAGCAGCCCCGCCCCGAGCACAGATACGCAGTATTTT	CASSPAPSTDTQYF
TRBV19	few	TRBJ2-1	.	TGTGCCAGTAGTATCCGCCTAGCTTACGGTAACAATGAGCAGTTCTTC	CASSIRLAYGNNEQFF
TRBV20-1	few	TRBJ2-1	TRBD2	TGCAGTGCTAGAGACTCTAGCGGAGCCTCCTACAATGAGCAGTTCTTC	CSARDSSGASYNEQFF
TRBV20-1	many	TRBJ2-2	.	TGCAGTGCTAGAGAGATCGGGGACACCGGGGAGCTGTTTTTT	CSAREIGDTGELFF
TRBV4-2	few	TRBJ2-5	.	TGTGCCAGCAGCCAACAAAGTGGGGGCCTCCGGGAGACCCAGTACTTC	CASSQQSGGLRETQYF
TRBV27	.	TRBJ2-3	TRBD2	TGTGCCAGCAGTAGGAGGGCGGGAGGGCTGGTAGATACGCAGTATTTT	CASSRRAGGLVDTQYF
TRBV14	many	TRBJ2-1	TRBD2	TGTGCCAGCAGCAAATTTAGCGGGGGCGAGCAGTTCTTC	CASSKFSGGEQFF
TRBV4-2	many	TRBJ2-7	TRBD2	TGTGCCAGCAGCCAAGATCGGACTAGCGGGAGAGGACAGTACTTC	CASSQDRTSGRGQYF
TRBV5-5	many	TRBJ2-2	TRBD2	TGTGCCAGCAGCTTAACAGCGGGAGGAGGCGGGGAGCTGTTTTTT	CASSLTAGGGGELFF
TRBV5-1	.	TRBJ2-7	.	TGCGCCAGCAGCACAAACTACGAGCAGTACTTC	CASSTNYEQYF
TRBV2	few	TRBJ2-7	TRBD2	TGTGCCAGCAGTGAGGGGTCTTTAGCGGGAGGTTTGGTCGAGCAGTACTTC	CASSEGSLAGGLVEQYF
TRBV20-1	few	TRBJ2-2	.	TGCAGTGCTAGCAACAGGGTGCGAAACACCGGGGAGCTGTTTTTT	CSASNRVRNTGELFF
TRBV11-2	few	TRBJ2-1	TRBD2	TGTGCCAGCAGCTTCCTTAGACTAGCGGGAGTCAATGAGCAGTTCTTC	CASSFLRLAGVNEQFF
TRBV4-1	.	TRBJ1-2	.	TGCGCCAGCAGCCAACAGGGGCGTGGCTATGGCTACACCTTC	CASSQQGRGYGYTF
TRBV5-1	many	TRBJ2-7	.	TGCGCCAGCAGACCCGAGTGGGGTGCCGACGAGCAGTACTTC	CASRPEWGADEQYF
TRBV4-1	many	TRBJ2-7	TRBD1	TGTGCCAGCAGCCAACCGGGACAGGGATACGAGCAGTACTTC	CASSQPGQGYEQYF
TRBV5-4	many	TRBJ2-1	.	TGTGCCAGCAGCTTCGGCAGGGAATATGGTGAGCAGTTCTTC	CASSFGREYGEQFF
TRBV5-5	.	TRBJ2-7	.	TGTGCCAGCAGCACCGGGGACACCGTGTTGTCGTACTTC	CASSTGDTVLSYF
TRBV12-3/TRBV12-4	.	TRBJ1-1	TRBD1	TGTGCCAGCAGTCGCCCCTGGACAGGGGGCTATACTGAAGCTTTCTTT	CASSRPWTGGYTEAFF
TRBV2	few	TRBJ1-2	TRBD1	TGTGCCAGCAGTGACGGGACAGGGGGCAAAGTTTATGGCTACACCTTC	CASSDGTGGKVYGYTF
TRBV21-1	many	TRBJ2-7	.	TGTGCCAGCAGCACTGAGGACAGGGGGCGTCTGTCCTACGAGCAGTACTTC	CASSTEDRGRLSYEQYF
TRBV7-9	.	TRBJ1-4	.	TGTGCCAGCAGCTTAGGGGACACGGGGCCCCGTAATGAAAAACTGTTTTTT	CASSLGDTGPRNEKLFF
TRBV7-3	.	TRBJ2-6	.	TGTGCCAGCAGCCATCTCGGGACCCGCTCTGGGGCCAACGTCCTGACTTTC	CASSHLGTRSGANVLTF
TRBV20-1	.	TRBJ1-5	.	TGCAGTGCAAAATGGCTGAGCAATCAGCCCCAGCATTTT	CSAKWLSNQPQHF
TRBV29-1	few	TRBJ1-2	.	TGCAGCGTCCAAGACTACCCTAACTATGGCTACACCTTC	CSVQDYPNYGYTF
TRBV20-1	many	TRBJ2-1	.	TGCAGTGCCATCCCGGGTTCCTCCTACAATGAGCAGTTCTTC	CSAIPGSSYNEQFF